The 27 T cell receptor delta chains listed next were all sequenced from one sample in a study of gamma-delta T cells after stem cell transplantation. With CATT, TCRdb re-called clones from the RT-PCR reads. Among over 3,500 delta-chain clones listed, approximately 17% were seen once. Sequencing used gamma-delta T cells. All receptors derive from a human donor. It is not recorded whose cells these are; they may come from a transplant donor.

The called J gene is TRDJ3, whereas the V gene has no call; the D call in the table, TRDD3, was not verified against the DNA. CDR3 size: 20 residues. This CDR3 reads CALGELLGDTGSWDPLQMFF. Written as DNA, the CDR3 is TGTGCTCTTGGGGAACTCCTGGGTGATACAGGCTCCTGGGACCCCCTACAGATGTTTTTC.

This clone is classed as medium-sized. The chain carries TRDV1 and TRDJ2, with 9 bases that match TRDD3. The CDR3 is 16 residues long. Trimming cost V 2 bases and J 5 bases; bases outside gene matches: 6. CDR1 and CDR2 (germline): TSWWSYY, QGS. CDR3: CALGESRGILTAQLFF. In nucleotides, the CDR3 is TGTGCTCTTGGGGAAAGCCGGGGGATACTTACAGCACAACTCTTCTTT.

This clone occurred a few times. The gene calls are TRAV29/DV5 and TRDJ3; the match to TRDD3 covers 12 bases. The CDR3 length is 18 residues. Germline CDR1 reads NSMFDY; CDR2 reads ISSIKDK. V was clipped by 0 bases and J by 2 bases; unmatched bases: 3. CDR3 coding DNA: TGTGCAGCAAGCGTACTGGGGGATACCCCCTGGGACACCCGACAGATGTTTTTC. This encodes CAASVLGDTPWDTRQMFF. The variable domain in full, completed from reference TRAV29/DV5 and TRDJ3, reads DQQVKQNSPSLSVQEGRISILNCDYTNSMFDYFLWYKKYPAEGPTFLISISSIKDKNEDGRFTVFLNKSAKHLSLHIVPSQPGDSAVYFCAASVLGDTPWDTRQMFFGTGIKLFVEP.

Concerning this clone: Its ends do not fully match the called genes, so a read error is possible. The rearrangement uses TRDV1 and TRDJ1; 9 nucleotides match TRDD3. Since TCRdb gives no J gene, matching the DNA to germline was used here to assign it. CDR3 length: 19 amino acids. CDR1 is TSWWSYY, CDR2 QGS, per germline. CDR3: CAIGERASSGIRSTDKLIF. The CDR3 DNA follows: TGTGCTATTGGGGAAAGAGCATCGTCGGGGATACGTTCCACCGATAAACTCATCTTT.

This clone was detected only a few times. The gene calls are TRDV3 and TRDJ3; the match to TRDD3 covers 7 bases. Germline V gene lookup returns CDR1 TVYSNPD and CDR2 GDNSRS (reference sequence). V shed 0 bases and J 2 bases; nucleotides not matched to a gene: 10. This CDR3 region has 18 residues. The CDR3 nucleotides read TGTGCCTTTAGCTTGGGGATAAGTCCTCCCTGGGACACCCGACAGATGTTTTTC. As protein: CAFSLGISPPWDTRQMFF.

J is TRDJ3 and V is TRDV2, with D possibly matching TRDD3 (6 bases). The CDR3 sequence is 16 residues long. The germline gives CDR1 GEAIGNYY, CDR2 EKD. V dropped 0 bases and J dropped 2 bases, with 7 bases sitting between them. This chain's CDR3 is CACDTGGTWDTRQMFF. CDR3 sequence (DNA): TGTGCCTGTGACACCGGGGGGACCTGGGACACCCGACAGATGTTTTTC.

This clone was found a few times. This chain links TRDV1 with TRDJ1; perhaps TRDD3 as D (5 bases). CDR1 is TSWWSYY and CDR2 is QGS in the germline V gene. The CDR3 contains 16 residues. Trimming left V 1 base short and J 2 bases short, with 14 bases between. In DNA form, the CDR3 reads TGTGCTCTTGGGGAACGGCCTCCTGGGACGACCGATAAACTCATCTTT. Translation: CALGERPPGTTDKLIF.

The rearrangement uses TRDV1 and TRDJ1, with D perhaps TRDD3 (8 bases). The V gene's germline CDR1 is TSWWSYY and CDR2 QGS. This CDR3 comprises 21 residues. V was clipped by 2 bases and J by 1 base, with 29 bases between them. The CDR3 loop reads CALGEFRLPLYWGASTDKLIF. The DNA for the CDR3 is TGTGCTCTTGGGGAATTTCGCCTTCCTCTTTACTGGGGGGCAAGCACCGATAAACTCATCTTT.

This clone was detected a few times. The chain uses TRDV1 and TRDJ1; no firm D call. V lost 2 bases to trimming and J lost 3 bases, with 25 bases between them. From germline, CDR1 is TSWWSYY and CDR2 QGS. There are 19 residues in the CDR3. CDR3 coding DNA: TGTGCTCTTGGGGAATTTGCCCCTCCGTACAGCCAGCTGCCCGATAAACTCATCTTT. This sequence encodes CALGEFAPPYSQLPDKLIF.

CDR3 in amino acids: CACDTGRGDTRPWDTRQMFF. In DNA, the CDR3 is TGTGCCTGTGACACCGGAAGGGGGGATACCAGACCCTGGGACACCCGACAGATGTTTTTC. J is TRDJ3 and V is TRDV2, with 9 bases lining up with TRDD3. No J segment appears in TCRdb, so it was assigned here by matching the sequence to germline. This CDR3 contains 20 residues. V shed 0 bases, J shed 2 bases, and the junction held 10 bases outside the gene matches. From germline, CDR1 is GEAIGNYY and CDR2 EKD.

The chain uses TRDV2 and TRDJ3; D is perhaps TRDD3 (6 bases). With 0 bases removed from V and 4 bases from J, the gap between germline ends came to 15 bases. The length of the CDR3 is 18 residues. Germline loops: CDR1 GEAIGNYY, CDR2 EKD. CDR3: CACDTGWGSKWDTRQMFF. CDR3 coding DNA: TGTGCCTGTGACACCGGCTGGGGATCGAAATGGGACACCCGACAGATGTTTTTC.

This chain links TRDV3 with TRDJ3, with 13 positions matching TRDD3. Germline V gene lookup returns CDR1 TVYSNPD and CDR2 GDNSRS (reference sequence). CDR3 length: 23 amino acids. Trimming at V came to 3 bases and at J to 0 bases, leaving 20 bases not matched to a gene. The chain's CDR3 is CAFKPSPHWGIRLSSWDTRQMFF. The DNA for the CDR3 is TGTGCCTTCAAACCTTCCCCCCACTGGGGGATACGTCTGAGCTCCTGGGACACCCGACAGATGTTTTTC. Filled out from reference TRDV3 and TRDJ3, the complete variable domain reads CDKVTQSSPDQTVASGSEVVLLCTYDTVYSNPDLFWYRIRPDYSFQFVFYGDNSRSEGADFTQGRFSVKHILTQKAFHLVISPVRTEDSATYYCAFKPSPHWGIRLSSWDTRQMFFGTGIKLFVEP.

This clone was seen only a few times. Additional DNA sequences in this sample encode the identical CDR3. The gene calls are TRDV2 and TRDJ1; TRDD3 agrees at 10 bases. Germline V gene lookup returns CDR1 GEAIGNYY and CDR2 EKD. The CDR3 spans 18 residues. Trimming took 2 bases from V and 0 from J; bases not matched to a gene: 11. The DNA of the CDR3 is TGTGCCTGTGACAAGAACGGGGGATACGTGAGGTACACCGATAAACTCATCTTT. It codes for CACDKNGGYVRYTDKLIF.

The chain has TRDV1 and TRDJ2; TRDD3 agrees at 10 bases. Germline V gives CDR1 TSWWSYY, CDR2 QGS. Losses at the gene ends were 2 bases for V and 0 bases for J; bases not matched to a gene: 6. The CDR3 is made up of 18 amino acids. For the CDR3, the DNA is TGTGCTCTTGGGGAAAGGGACGGGGGATACGCTTTGACAGCACAACTCTTCTTT. Translating it yields CALGERDGGYALTAQLFF.

The chain has TRDV1 and TRDJ1; 10 nucleotides align to TRDD3. Since TCRdb gives no J gene, matching the DNA to germline was used here to assign it. J gave up 4 bases and V 2 bases, and 25 bases lay outside the gene matches. Germline loops: CDR1 TSWWSYY, CDR2 QGS. This CDR3 spans 22 amino acids. The CDR3 sequence is CALGENGQGTTRLGDYNDKLIF. The CDR3 bases are TGTGCTCTTGGGGAAAACGGCCAAGGTACTACCAGACTGGGGGATTATAACGATAAACTCATCTTT.

A note on this clone: The junction does not match germline at one end; this may be a read error. This chain links TRDV3 with TRDJ2; 12 bases are a match to TRDD3. TCRdb gives no J gene; it was assigned here by matching the DNA to germline. The CDR3 has 16 residues. The germline V gene encodes CDR1 TVYSNPD and CDR2 GDNSRS (reference sequence). CDR3 DNA: TGTGCCTGGGCGACGTACTGGGGGATACCAACAGCAAAACTCTTCTTT. This encodes CAWATYWGIPTAKLFF. Variable domain in full (rest from reference TRDV3 and TRDJ2): CDKVTQSSPDQTVASGSEVVLLCTYDTVYSNPDLFWYRIRPDYSFQFVFYGDNSRSEGADFTQGRFSVKHILTQKAFHLVISPVRTEDSATYYCAWATYWGIPTAKLFFGKGTQLIVEP.

By sample fraction, this clone is medium-sized (0.01 to 0.1%). The chain has TRDV1 and TRDJ1; 9 bases are a match to TRDD3. The germline CDR1 and CDR2 sequences are TSWWSYY and QGS. There are 18 residues in the CDR3. The junction had 8 bases not matched to a gene; V was cut back by 0 bases and J by 0 bases. The CDR3 nucleotides read TGTGCTCTTGGGGAACTCCTTCCTCCTGGGGGATACACCGATAAACTCATCTTT. Its translation is CALGELLPPGGYTDKLIF.

V gene TRDV3 combines with J gene TRDJ1; D possibly matches TRDD2 or TRDD3 (7 bases each). This CDR3 is 26 amino acids long. The ends were cut back, 4 bases at V and 0 bases at J, with 51 bases in the middle. Germline assignment: CDR1 TVYSNPD and CDR2 GDNSRS (reference sequence). The chain's CDR3 is CASPFPSSSCCTGEYNREKDTDKLIF. In DNA form, the CDR3 reads TGTGCCTCCCCGTTCCCTTCCTCGAGTTGCTGTACTGGGGAGTATAATAGGGAAAAGGACACCGATAAACTCATCTTT.

In this sample, this clone turned up once. The chain is built from TRDV1 and TRDJ1; TRDD3 matches at 11 bases. No J gene was available from TCRdb, and it was assigned here by a germline match of the DNA. The CDR3 has 20 amino acids. Germline loops: CDR1 TSWWSYY, CDR2 QGS. Unmatched junction bases numbered 16, after V lost 4 bases and J lost 0 bases. The CDR3 region is CALGGLEGYWGIRDTDKLIF. The CDR3 DNA reads TGTGCTCTTGGGGGACTCGAGGGCTACTGGGGGATAAGGGACACCGATAAACTCATCTTT.

This clone showed up just a few times. The protein recorded in TCRdb matches a much larger clone and deviates from this DNA's translation at residue 3, suggesting a read error; the protein here is obtained by translating the DNA. This rearrangement joins TRDV2 to TRDJ1, with 8 bases identical to TRDD3. The CDR3 sequence is 17 residues long. CDR1 is GEAIGNYY, CDR2 EKD, per germline. Written as DNA, the CDR3 is TGTGCCCGTGACACCGGAAGAGGACTGGGGGGCTCCGATAAACTCATCTTT. It specifies CARDTGRGLGGSDKLIF.

With regard to this clone: A much larger clone is a single base away; this may be a read error. The rearrangement joins TRAV29/DV5 to TRDJ1; 7 bases line up with TRDD3. Per germline, CDR1 NSMFDY and CDR2 ISSIKDK. CDR3 length: 20 residues. The ends lost 1 base at V and 0 bases at J; junction bases unmatched: 21. Here the CDR3 DNA reads TGTGCAGCAAGCTTACTACGCCGTCCCGTACTGGGGATCTACACCGATAAACTCATCTTT. Protein sequence: CAASLLRRPVLGIYTDKLIF.

This clone was seen a few times. The J gene is TRDJ1, the V gene TRDV1, with TRDD3 identical over 10 bases. Per the germline V gene, CDR1 is TSWWSYY and CDR2 is QGS. The CDR3 extends over 20 amino acids. V shed 5 bases and J 10 bases; nucleotides not matched to a gene: 28. This CDR3 is CALGSFRGRGIRAPYRGLIF. In nucleotides, the CDR3 is TGTGCTCTTGGGAGCTTCAGGGGCCGGGGGATACGCGCCCCGTACCGAGGACTCATCTTT.

This chain joins TRDV1 and TRDJ2; 13 bases map to TRDD3. TCRdb leaves out the J gene; it was filled in here by matching the DNA to germline. The germline V gene encodes CDR1 TSWWSYY and CDR2 QGS. Trimming removed 1 base from V and 4 bases from J; junction bases left unmatched: 21. The CDR3 is made up of 23 amino acids. CDR3 loop: CALGEHISCRNSYWGIRTAQLFF. As DNA, the CDR3 is TGTGCTCTTGGGGAACATATATCCTGCAGAAATTCGTACTGGGGGATACGGACAGCACAACTCTTCTTT.

In its sample, this clone was seen a few times. The chain employs TRDV1 and TRDJ2; 12 bases map to TRDD3. V trimming: 3 bases; J trimming: 4 bases; junction bases outside the gene matches: 18. This CDR3 is built from 21 residues. Germline values: CDR1 TSWWSYY, CDR2 QGS. CDR3 loop: CALGESSLPVLGDTRTAQLFF. DNA for the CDR3: TGTGCTCTTGGGGAGTCTTCCTTACCCGTACTGGGGGATACCCGGACAGCACAACTCTTCTTT.

The chain has TRDV2 and TRDJ2; TRDD3 matches 8 bases. Per germline, CDR1 GEAIGNYY and CDR2 EKD. The CDR3 spans 16 residues. V shed 3 bases and J 11 bases; nucleotides not matched to a gene: 16. The CDR3 loop is CACDPFLGEPTSQLFF. The CDR3 bases are TGTGCCTGTGACCCATTCCTGGGGGAGCCGACATCCCAACTCTTCTTT.

This clone is labeled as medium-sized (0.01 to 0.1%). The chain has TRDV2 and TRDJ3, with 11 positions matching TRDD3. The CDR3 consists of 21 residues. V lost 0 bases and J lost 2; bases outside the gene matches: 11. CDR1 GEAIGNYY and CDR2 EKD come from the germline V gene. The chain's CDR3 is CACDTGVALGDTPWDTRQMFF. DNA of the CDR3: TGTGCCTGTGACACCGGAGTCGCGCTGGGGGATACCCCCTGGGACACCCGACAGATGTTTTTC.

The chain uses TRDV2 and TRDJ1, with 11 bases matching TRDD3. CDR3 length: 19 amino acids. Germline-derived CDR1 and CDR2 are GEAIGNYY and EKD. Germline trimming cut 0 bases from V and 2 bases from J; bases unmatched to any gene: 13. Here the CDR3 reads CACDTGASWGIRCTDKLIF. CDR3 DNA: TGTGCCTGTGACACCGGAGCTTCTTGGGGGATACGGTGTACCGATAAACTCATCTTT.